This T cell receptor beta chain was identified during a study of early T cells in non-severe SARS-CoV-2 infection. About the study: Alpha and beta chains were unpaired, from unsorted whole-blood bulk RNA.

The V end lost 1 base, the J end lost 2 bases, and 13 bases lay between the germline ends. The CDR3 loop spans 16 amino acids. Note on this clonotype: Its specificity is unknown.

Study-level results: In VDJdb matching, anti-spike CD8 responses were favored while private and CD4 specificities went missing.

As part of library construction, unique molecular identifiers were attached to individual cDNA molecules. TCRdb used MiXCR to reprocess the 5' RACE reads, holding one entry per CDR3 protein. The table has 65,000 to 90,000 distinct CDR3 sequences, around an eighth seen once. This receptor was obtained from an adult who was a healthcare worker with PCR-confirmed SARS-CoV-2 infection or an uninfected control (not recorded which). The gene calls are TRBV12-3 or TRBV12-4 and TRBJ2-3, with D unresolved. The specimen sequenced was whole blood. The CDR3: CASSLGGSPTTDTQYF. The DNA of the CDR3 is TGTGCCAGCAGTTTAGGTGGGTCCCCCACCACAGATACGCAGTATTTT.